This is a list of T cell receptor beta chains from one sample in a study of T cells in Graves' hyperthyroidism and ophthalmopathy. TCRdb re-called the multiplex PCR reads with MiXCR, one entry per CDR3 protein. The sample contains about 740,000 distinct CDR3 sequences, 12% to 15% of which appear only once. The sequencing sample was made of blood. All receptors come from a woman aged 18-29 years with Graves' hyperthyroidism. The CDR3 runs from the conserved cysteine through the conserved F or W. D genes are given only for firm matches. Not all rows give a size; the values are once, few, many and, for expanded clones, a class.

clone_size	v_call	cdr3_length	d_call	j_call	cdr3_aa	cdr3_nt
many	TRBV4-2	12	.	TRBJ1-5	CASSQEGQPQHF	TGTGCCAGCAGCCAAGAAGGCCAGCCCCAGCATTTT
.	TRBV3-1	15	.	TRBJ2-5	CASSPLDGMLETQYF	TGTGCCAGCAGCCCTCTTGACGGGATGTTAGAGACCCAGTACTTC
few	TRBV14	17	TRBD2	TRBJ2-5	CASSQERTSWSWETQYF	TGTGCCAGCAGCCAAGAAAGGACTAGCTGGTCCTGGGAGACCCAGTACTTC
few	TRBV28	16	.	TRBJ1-5	CASSRPGGEQGQPQHF	TGTGCCAGCAGCCGACCGGGGGGAGAACAGGGCCAGCCCCAGCATTTT
.	TRBV11-2	11	.	TRBJ2-1	CASSGPNGQFF	TGTGCCAGCAGTGGCCCCAATGGGCAGTTCTTC
few	TRBV10-3	16	TRBD2	TRBJ2-1	CAISGTSGSLYNEQFF	TGTGCCATCAGCGGGACTAGCGGGAGTCTTTACAATGAGCAGTTCTTC
.	TRBV9	16	.	TRBJ1-1	CASSKGPNYLNTEAFF	TGTGCCAGCAGCAAGGGCCCGAACTATTTGAACACTGAAGCTTTCTTT
few	TRBV14	15	TRBD1	TRBJ1-1	CASSLWTGLSTEAFF	TGTGCCAGCAGCCTCTGGACAGGGCTGAGCACTGAAGCTTTCTTT
few	TRBV7-2	15	.	TRBJ2-1	CASLRVDRPYNEQFF	TGTGCCAGTCTGCGAGTAGATCGCCCCTACAATGAGCAGTTCTTC
many	TRBV19	15	TRBD1	TRBJ1-1	CATGTGGFMNTEAFF	TGTGCCACGGGGACAGGGGGCTTCATGAACACTGAAGCTTTCTTT
many	TRBV20-1	15	TRBD2	TRBJ2-3	CSARLAGGPVDTQYF	TGCAGTGCTAGACTAGCGGGAGGGCCTGTAGATACGCAGTATTTT
few	TRBV28	12	.	TRBJ1-6	CASSRDGLPLHF	TGTGCCAGCAGCCGGGACGGCCTGCCCCTCCACTTT
.	TRBV7-9	14	.	TRBJ2-7	CAIGWRGPSYEQYF	TGTGCCATAGGATGGCGGGGACCTTCCTACGAGCAGTACTTC
.	TRBV20-1	15	.	TRBJ2-7	CSARSPGRRSYEQYF	TGCAGTGCCCGCTCCCCGGGGCGTCGCTCCTACGAGCAGTACTTC
many	TRBV10-3	13	.	TRBJ1-1	CAITGHPNTEAFF	TGTGCCATCACCGGCCACCCGAACACTGAAGCTTTCTTT
many	TRBV7-9	12	.	TRBJ2-7	CASSPGVSEQYF	TGTGCCAGCAGCCCGGGAGTGTCCGAGCAGTACTTC
.	TRBV12-3/TRBV12-4	14	TRBD1	TRBJ2-7	CASSLETGGSEQYF	TGTGCCAGCAGTTTAGAGACAGGGGGCTCCGAGCAGTACTTC